This T cell receptor (beta chain) was obtained from a study of cytomegalovirus exposure and HLA in healthy donors. A multiplex PCR was run with 60 Vbeta primers and 13 Jbeta primers. The method was immunoSEQ multiplex PCR; TCRdb's version includes in-frame clones alone and lacks a portion of them. The table records around 150,000 clones, roughly 80% of them present only once. The TCR was taken from a woman aged 25 to 39 in good health and CMV-seronegative. The specimen was PBMCs.

The CDR3 DNA sequence: TGTGCCAGCAGTCGTTACACTGAAGCTTTCTTT. Translation: CASSRYTEAFF. The V and J genes are TRBV6-5 and TRBJ1-1; D not certain. The CDR3 extends over 11 amino acids. Trimming took 5 bases from V and 3 from J, leaving 4 bases between them. CDR1 and CDR2 (germline): MNHEY, SVGAGI.